The clone carrying this T cell receptor beta chain showed up just once. This sample stems from a study of cytomegalovirus exposure and HLA in healthy donors. CDR1 and CDR2 from the germline V gene are SGDLS and YYNGEE. V was cut by 4 bases and J by 8 bases, with 19 bases left in between. The CDR3 runs to 16 residues. PCR involved 60 Vbeta and 13 Jbeta primers. Authors' analysis steps: Per a later analysis, the number of unique TCR beta chains was around 80 million, of which 10 million to 11 million were shared. Some clones are missing from TCRdb's copy, which holds only in-frame ones; the method was immunoSEQ multiplex PCR. The V and J calls and clone size were taken over from that table, and D and trimming were inferred from the DNA. This sample has about 130,000 clones, with around 77% found just once.

Material: PBMCs. The V gene is TRBV9, the J gene TRBJ1-6; D gene uncertain. The receptor was isolated from a man aged 50 to 59 in good health and CMV-seronegative. The CDR3 region has the DNA TGTGCCAGCAGCCCGGGAATGGGTTTAGGCGATTCACCCCTCCACTTT. This codes for CASSPGMGLGDSPLHF.